This is a list of T cell receptor beta chains from one sample in a study of PD-1 blockade in classical Hodgkin lymphoma. Sequencing used immunoSEQ multiplex PCR; TCRdb keeps in-frame clones, though not all of them. This table holds around 60,000 clones, about 92% found once. This specimen was peripheral blood mononuclear cells (PBMCs), taken before the fourth cycle of nivolumab. The source is a human donor with classical Hodgkin lymphoma. CDR3s include the opening cysteine and the closing phenylalanine or tryptophan. A D gene is named only where the DNA matches it firmly. Only part of the rows carry a size: once, few, many, or a class if the clone is expanded.

.	.	TRBV19	TRBJ2-1	TGTGCCAGTAGTATGGTAAGGGGGTATTTCCACAATGAGCAGTTCTTC	CASSMVRGYFHNEQFF
.	TRBD1	TRBV7-2	TRBJ2-1	TGTGCCAGCAGCCAGCCGGGACAGGGGTTTGGTGAGCAGTTCTTC	CASSQPGQGFGEQFF
.	TRBD2	TRBV19	TRBJ2-1	TGTGCCAGTAGTAAAGGGGGACTAGCGGGAGTGGGCTCCTACAATGAGCAGTTCTTC	CASSKGGLAGVGSYNEQFF
.	.	TRBV20-1	TRBJ1-1	TGCAGTGCTAAGACAGTTGTAGAAGCTTTCTTT	CSAKTVVEAFF
.	.	TRBV15	TRBJ2-3	TGTGCCACCAGCAGATTAGACATATTGGCGGATACGCAGTATTTT	CATSRLDILADTQYF
.	.	TRBV4-2	TRBJ1-6	TGTGCCAGCAGCCAAGAAGCGGCAGGCGGTAATTCACCCCTCCACTTT	CASSQEAAGGNSPLHF
.	TRBD1	TRBV27	TRBJ2-7	TGTGCCAGCAGTTTTGGACAGGGTTACGAGCAGTACTTC	CASSFGQGYEQYF
.	TRBD1	TRBV6-5	TRBJ1-2	TGTGCCAGCAGACCCGGGACAGGAGCCCTTGGCTACACCTTC	CASRPGTGALGYTF
.	.	TRBV14	TRBJ2-3	TGTGCCAGCAGCCCTTGGGACTTTACAGATACGCAGTATTTT	CASSPWDFTDTQYF
once	TRBD2	TRBV4-1	TRBJ2-7	TGCGCCAGCAGCCAACAAGAGCGGGGTGGGGGCGAGCAGTACTTC	CASSQQERGGGEQYF
.	.	TRBV19	TRBJ1-1	TGTGCCAGTAGTATAGATCAGGGGAGGATGGCTTTCTTT	CASSIDQGRMAFF
.	.	TRBV9	TRBJ1-5	TGTGCCAGCAGCTCGAGACCTGATCAGCCCCAGCATTTT	CASSSRPDQPQHF
.	.	TRBV7-2	TRBJ1-2	TGTGCCAGCAGCCCGCGGACAGTCCTCTATGGCTACACCTTC	CASSPRTVLYGYTF
.	.	TRBV19	TRBJ1-1	TGTGCCAGTAAAGAGACGGGGACTCTCTCCACTGAAGCTTTCTTT	CASKETGTLSTEAFF
.	.	TRBV7-9	TRBJ1-5	TGTGCCAGCAGCACCGAGAGAATTAGCAATCAGCCCCAGCATTTT	CASSTERISNQPQHF
once	TRBD1	TRBV6-5	TRBJ2-5	TGTGCCAGCAGTTACTCTCCGGACAGGGGCGAAGAGACCCAGTACTTC	CASSYSPDRGEETQYF
.	.	TRBV1	TRBJ1-5	TGCACCCCTCGGCCGAATTGGTCAGGGGTCAATCAGCCCCAGCATTTT	CTPRPNWSGVNQPQHF
.	.	TRBV7-9	TRBJ1-1	TGTGCCAGCAGCTACGCACAGGGAGGGGAGGCTGAAGCTTTCTTT	CASSYAQGGEAEAFF
.	TRBD1	TRBV7-9	TRBJ2-7	TGTGCCAGCAGCCCGGGACAGGGCAACGAGCAGTACTTC	CASSPGQGNEQYF
.	.	TRBV7-9	TRBJ2-3	TGTGCCAGCAGCTTAGCCCCGGCAGCCACAGATACGCAGTATTTT	CASSLAPAATDTQYF
.	.	TRBV28	TRBJ1-2	TGTGCCAGCAGTTTATTCAGGGCTAACTATGGCTACACCTTC	CASSLFRANYGYTF
.	.	TRBV11-1	TRBJ2-5	TGTGCCAGCAGCTTCGGTAGGGTTCAGACCCAGTACTTC	CASSFGRVQTQYF
.	.	TRBV7-8	TRBJ2-7	TGTGCCAGCAGCTTAGTCTTAGGACAGACCTACGAGCAGTACTTC	CASSLVLGQTYEQYF
.	.	TRBV7-9	TRBJ2-3	TGTGCCAGCAGCTTAACCGCGGCAGATACGCAGTATTTT	CASSLTAADTQYF
.	.	TRBV11-2	TRBJ1-5	TGTGCCAGCAGCTTAGCCCTGTTCAGGGATCAGCCCCAGCATTTT	CASSLALFRDQPQHF
.	TRBD2	TRBV7-6	TRBJ2-3	TGTGCCAGCAGCCCCAGACTAGCGGGAGCGCACAGCCCTAGCACAGATACGCAGTATTTT	CASSPRLAGAHSPSTDTQYF
.	TRBD1	TRBV19	TRBJ1-1	TGTGCCAGTAGTGACAGGGAATCGAACACTGAAGCTTTCTTT	CASSDRESNTEAFF
.	TRBD1	TRBV19	TRBJ2-1	TGTGCCAGTAGTGAAAGGACAGGGGGCTTTGAGCAGTTCTTC	CASSERTGGFEQFF
.	.	TRBV9	TRBJ2-7	TGTGCCAGCAGCGTAGCTACGAGACGCGGCTACGAGCAGTACTTC	CASSVATRRGYEQYF
.	.	TRBV25-1	TRBJ2-1	TGTGCCAGCAGTCTTTTCGGAAATGAGCAGTTCTTC	CASSLFGNEQFF
few	TRBD1	TRBV2	TRBJ1-5	TGTGCCAGCAGTGAAGTCCCAGGGGGTGGGCCCCAGCATTTT	CASSEVPGGGPQHF
.	.	TRBV28	TRBJ1-1	TGTGCCAGCAGTTTAAGGACCTCTGAAGCTTTCTTT	CASSLRTSEAFF
.	TRBD2	TRBV6-5	TRBJ2-2	TGTGCCAGCAGAGGACTAGCGGGGAACACCGGGGAGCTGTTTTTT	CASRGLAGNTGELFF
once	TRBD1	TRBV10-3	TRBJ2-7	TGTGCCATCAGTGGGCACCGGGACAGCTACGAGCAGTACTTC	CAISGHRDSYEQYF
.	.	TRBV10-3	TRBJ2-2	TGTGCCATCAGTGAAGGTCGACAGGTAACCAACACCGGGGAGCTGTTTTTT	CAISEGRQVTNTGELFF
.	.	TRBV18	TRBJ2-7	TGTGCCAGCTCACCAGACAGGTTTGTGGGTGACGAGCAGTACTTC	CASSPDRFVGDEQYF
.	TRBD2	TRBV2	TRBJ2-3	TGTGCCAGCAGGCCCATGGGCGGGGGGGAACCAGATACGCAGTATTTT	CASRPMGGGEPDTQYF
.	.	TRBV6-6	TRBJ1-2	TGTGCCAGCAGTACCGAGCCCTTGCTTGGTGGCTACACCTTC	CASSTEPLLGGYTF
.	TRBD1	TRBV27	TRBJ2-7	TGTGCCAGCAGTCAAGGACAGGCCTACGAGCAGTACTTC	CASSQGQAYEQYF
.	TRBD2	TRBV30	TRBJ2-2	TGTGCCAGGGGACTAGCGGGATCTAGCGGGGAGCTGTTTTTT	CARGLAGSSGELFF
.	.	TRBV4-1	TRBJ2-7	TGCGCCAGCAGCCAACCTGAATCCTACGAGCAGTACTTC	CASSQPESYEQYF
.	.	TRBV7-9	TRBJ2-3	TGTGCCAGCAGCCCAGGCAGTGCGACAGATACGCAGTATTTT	CASSPGSATDTQYF
.	TRBD1	TRBV28	TRBJ2-3	TGTGCCAGCAGGACAGGGGGCCCAGTGGATACGCAGTATTTT	CASRTGGPVDTQYF
.	TRBD1	TRBV28	TRBJ2-7	TGTGCCAGTTTAATTCCTGGACAGGGGTACGAGCAGTACTTC	CASLIPGQGYEQYF
.	.	TRBV5-1	TRBJ2-5	TGCGCCAGCAGCTCCTTCCCGGGGCAAGAGACCCAGTACTTC	CASSSFPGQETQYF
.	.	TRBV6-1	TRBJ1-1	TGTGCCAGCAGTGAAGTTGGGGGGGCATCCACTGAAGCTTTCTTT	CASSEVGGASTEAFF
.	.	TRBV19	TRBJ1-2	TGTGCCAGTAGTATAACGTTTGTGGGTTCTGGGAAGTATGGCTACACCTTC	CASSITFVGSGKYGYTF
.	.	TRBV7-8	TRBJ1-2	TGTGCCAGCAGCTATGAGGGCGATGGCTACACCTTC	CASSYEGDGYTF
.	TRBD1	TRBV5-4	TRBJ1-1	TGTGCCAGCAGCCGCAACAGGGGGCTGGGGAACACTGAAGCTTTCTTT	CASSRNRGLGNTEAFF
once	.	TRBV28	TRBJ2-5	TGTGCCAGCAGAGGAGCGATCCAAGAGACCCAGTACTTC	CASRGAIQETQYF